This is a list of T cell receptor beta chains from one sample in a study of cytomegalovirus exposure and HLA in healthy donors. The table came from immunoSEQ multiplex PCR; TCRdb's copy has only in-frame clones and leaves some out. The sample has 90,000 to 100,000 clones, around three quarters seen once. The sample comprised PBMCs. The source of these receptors is a man aged 35 to 55 in good health and CMV-seronegative. The CDR3 runs from the conserved cysteine through the conserved F or W. A D gene is named only where the DNA matches it firmly. The size of a clone is reported for some rows only, either as once, few or many, or as a class for expanded clones.

j_call	d_call	clone_size	v_call	cdr3_nt	cdr3_aa
TRBJ1-1	TRBD1	few	TRBV9	TGTGCCAGCAGCGTAGAAGACAGGGAGGACACTGAAGCTTTCTTT	CASSVEDREDTEAFF
TRBJ1-5	-	-	TRBV19	TGTGCCAGTGGGCAGACCAATCAGCCCCAGCATTTT	CASGQTNQPQHF
TRBJ2-5	TRBD1	few	TRBV9	TGTGCCAGCAGCGTTCGGACAGGAGAGACCCAGTACTTC	CASSVRTGETQYF
TRBJ2-5	TRBD2	once	TRBV2	TGTGCCAGCAGTCTGACTAGCTTCAAAGAGACCCAGTACTTC	CASSLTSFKETQYF
TRBJ2-7	TRBD2	-	TRBV6-6	TGTGCCAGCGGGGTTGGCGGGGGGGTCTCCTACGAGCAGTACTTC	CASGVGGGVSYEQYF
TRBJ2-7	-	-	TRBV30	TGTGCCTGGAGTGTCAACTCCTACGAGCAGTACTTC	CAWSVNSYEQYF
TRBJ1-2	TRBD1	-	TRBV28	TGTGCCAGCGCCGTGACAGGGCAAGATGGCTACACCTTC	CASAVTGQDGYTF
TRBJ1-3	-	-	TRBV30	TGTGCCTGGAGTCCAAGTCCCTACTCTGGAAACACCATATATTTT	CAWSPSPYSGNTIYF
TRBJ2-7	-	once	TRBV7-9	TGTGCCAGCAGCTTACGAGGCGGCGAGCAGTACTTC	CASSLRGGEQYF
TRBJ1-5	-	few	TRBV19	TGTGCCAGTAGGTCATTTACAGGGTTTGATCAGCCCCAGCATTTT	CASRSFTGFDQPQHF
TRBJ2-7	-	-	TRBV9	TGTGCCAGCAGCTTCGACATCGGCAATTTTTACGAGCAGTACTTC	CASSFDIGNFYEQYF
TRBJ2-1	TRBD2	-	TRBV6-6	TGTGCCAGCAGTTTGGCTCTAGCGGGGGCCTACAATGAGCAGTTCTTC	CASSLALAGAYNEQFF
TRBJ2-4	TRBD2	few	TRBV27	TGTGCCAGCAGCAAACCGCGGGAGGGGTCAAACATTCAGTACTTC	CASSKPREGSNIQYF
TRBJ2-5	-	-	TRBV19	TGTGCCAGTCAAGGGCCAGGGGTAAGGTCCGGAGAGACCCAGTACTTC	CASQGPGVRSGETQYF
TRBJ2-7	-	-	TRBV28	TGTGCCAGCAGTTGGGGGGGGCTACAGAAGTTGGAGCAGTACTTC	CASSWGGLQKLEQYF
TRBJ1-1	-	-	TRBV13	TGTGCCAGCAGCTTCCGGGAGAAAGAAGCTTTCTTT	CASSFREKEAFF
TRBJ2-2	-	once	TRBV29-1	TGCAGCGTTGGGCAGGGGTACACCGGGGAGCTGTTTTTT	CSVGQGYTGELFF
TRBJ2-1	TRBD1	-	TRBV9	TGTGCCAGCAGCATCCCCGGGACAGGGGACGACCGGCAGTTCTTC	CASSIPGTGDDRQFF
TRBJ2-2	-	few	TRBV27	TGTGCCAGCAGCTACGGGACACCCGGGGCGTACGGGGAGCTGTTTTTT	CASSYGTPGAYGELFF
TRBJ1-2	-	-	TRBV6-6	TGTGCCAGCAACAGGGTATATGGCTACACCTTC	CASNRVYGYTF
TRBJ2-3	TRBD2	-	TRBV7-3	TGTGCCAGCAGCCCTAGACTAGCGGGGGGTGGGGATACGCAGTATTTT	CASSPRLAGGGDTQYF
TRBJ2-7	TRBD2	once	TRBV18	TGTGCCAGCTCCCTCGGGGGGATCGTAGACGAGCAGTACTTC	CASSLGGIVDEQYF
TRBJ2-5	TRBD1	-	TRBV5-1	TGCGCCAGCAGCCAGGCCAGGGGGTATGAGGAGACCCAGTACTTC	CASSQARGYEETQYF
TRBJ2-2	TRBD1	-	TRBV7-9	TGTTCCAGCAGTCGAGGGACAGGGGACCCCGGGGAGCTGTTTTTT	CSSSRGTGDPGELFF